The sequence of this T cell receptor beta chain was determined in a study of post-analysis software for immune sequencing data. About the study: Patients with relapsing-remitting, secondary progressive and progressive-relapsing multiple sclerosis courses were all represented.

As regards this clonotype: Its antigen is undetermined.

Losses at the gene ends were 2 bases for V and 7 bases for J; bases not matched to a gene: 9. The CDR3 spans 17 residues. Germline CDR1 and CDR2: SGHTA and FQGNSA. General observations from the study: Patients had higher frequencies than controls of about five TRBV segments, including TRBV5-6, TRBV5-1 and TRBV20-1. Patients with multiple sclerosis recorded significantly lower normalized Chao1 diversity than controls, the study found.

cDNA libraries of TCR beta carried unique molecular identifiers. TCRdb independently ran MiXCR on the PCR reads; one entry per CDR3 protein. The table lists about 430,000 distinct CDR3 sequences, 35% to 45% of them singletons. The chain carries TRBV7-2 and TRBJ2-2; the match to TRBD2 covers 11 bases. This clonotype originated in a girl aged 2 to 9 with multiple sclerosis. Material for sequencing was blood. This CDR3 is CASSLWLAGGWGGELFF. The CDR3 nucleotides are TGTGCCAGCAGCTTATGGCTAGCGGGAGGTTGGGGCGGGGAGCTGTTTTTT. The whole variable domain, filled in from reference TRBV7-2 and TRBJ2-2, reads GAGVSQSPSNKVTEKGKDVELRCDPISGHTALYWYRQSLGQGLEFLIYFQGNSAPDKSGLPSDRFSAERTGGSVSTLTIQRTQQEDSAVYLCASSLWLAGGWGGELFFGEGSRLTVL.